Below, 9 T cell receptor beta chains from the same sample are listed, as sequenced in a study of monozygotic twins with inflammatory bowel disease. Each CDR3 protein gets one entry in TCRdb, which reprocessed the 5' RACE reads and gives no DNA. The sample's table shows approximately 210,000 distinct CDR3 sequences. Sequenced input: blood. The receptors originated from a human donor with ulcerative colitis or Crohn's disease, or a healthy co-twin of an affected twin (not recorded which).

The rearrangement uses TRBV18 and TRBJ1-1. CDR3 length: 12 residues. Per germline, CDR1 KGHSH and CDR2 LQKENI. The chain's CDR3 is CASSRPITEAFF.

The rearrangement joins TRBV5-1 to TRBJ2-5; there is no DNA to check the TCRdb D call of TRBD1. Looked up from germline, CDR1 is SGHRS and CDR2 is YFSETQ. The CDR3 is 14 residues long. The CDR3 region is CASSSFSGVETQYF.

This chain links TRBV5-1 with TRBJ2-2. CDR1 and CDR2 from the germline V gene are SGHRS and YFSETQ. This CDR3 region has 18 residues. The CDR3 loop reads CASSLNGANSANTGELFF.

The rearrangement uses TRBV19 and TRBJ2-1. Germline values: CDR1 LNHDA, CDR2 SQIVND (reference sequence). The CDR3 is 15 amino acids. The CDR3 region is CASSTSGSSYNEQFF.

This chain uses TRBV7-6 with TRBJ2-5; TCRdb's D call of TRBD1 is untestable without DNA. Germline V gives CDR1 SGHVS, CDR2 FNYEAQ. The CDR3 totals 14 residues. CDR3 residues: CASSLDRAEETQYF.

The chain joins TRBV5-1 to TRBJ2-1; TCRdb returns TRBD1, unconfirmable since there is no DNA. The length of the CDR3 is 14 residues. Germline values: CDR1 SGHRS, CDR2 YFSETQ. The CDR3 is CASMIGGAGNEQFF.

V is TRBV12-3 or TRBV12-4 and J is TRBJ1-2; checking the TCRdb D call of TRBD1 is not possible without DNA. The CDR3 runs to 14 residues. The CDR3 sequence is CASSFWDRNYGYTF.

CDR3: CSVVPVLNTEAFF. V and J are TRBV29-1 and TRBJ1-1; TCRdb picks TRBD1, but there is no DNA to check that call. The CDR3 runs to 13 residues. Per germline, CDR1 SQVTM and CDR2 ANQGSEA.

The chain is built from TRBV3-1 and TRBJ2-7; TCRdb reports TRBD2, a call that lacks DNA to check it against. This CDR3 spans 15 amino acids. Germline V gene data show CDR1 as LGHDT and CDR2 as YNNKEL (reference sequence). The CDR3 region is CASSPRDGPSYEQYF.